Listed here are 16 T cell receptor beta chains from one sample, sequenced in a study of blood T cell repertoires in COVID-19. Generated by immunoSEQ multiplex PCR, the TCRdb table keeps only in-frame clones and is missing some. The sample has 280,000 or so clones, roughly four fifths seen once; the top ten hold roughly 9.4%. The sequencing sample was made of peripheral blood. The receptors here all came from a woman in her 50s who had recovered from COVID-19.

This clone was found a few times. V usage is TRBV27 and J usage is TRBJ1-1, with 10 positions matching TRBD1. The germline V gene encodes CDR1 MNHEY and CDR2 SMNVEV (reference sequence). The junction had 7 bases not matched to a gene; V was cut back by 5 bases and J by 7 bases. The CDR3 has 14 amino acids. CDR3 nucleotide sequence: TGTGCCAGCAGTCGACAGGGGGCCGGTGGTGAAGCTTTCTTT. Translating gives CASSRQGAGGEAFF.

Regarding this clone: Other DNA sequences from this sample encode an identical CDR3 as well. The chain is built from TRBV28 and TRBJ1-5; weak D call: TRBD1 (6 bases). V gave up 5 bases and J gave up 0 bases, with 8 bases separating them. Germline CDR1 and CDR2: MDHEN and SYDVKM. This CDR3 has 14 residues. The CDR3 DNA reads TGTGCCAGCAGTAGAGGGGGTAGCAATCAGCCCCAGCATTTT. It codes for CASSRGGSNQPQHF.

The chain carries TRBV12-3 or TRBV12-4 and TRBJ1-4, with a weak D call TRBD1 (5 bases). Trimming left V 3 bases short and J 8 bases short, with 7 bases between. This CDR3 is built from 12 residues. The CDR3: CASSFQGEKLFF. CDR3 sequence (DNA): TGTGCCAGCAGTTTCCAGGGCGAAAAACTGTTTTTT.

This clone was recorded once. CDR3 protein: CASSLMGGQVRANTQYF. In DNA form, the CDR3 reads TGTGCCAGCAGCTTAATGGGCGGACAGGTCCGTGCTAATACGCAGTATTTT. The gene calls are TRBV7-3 and TRBJ2-3; TRBD1 aligns across 7 bases. Trimming took 1 base from V and 7 from J; bases not matched to a gene: 14. The CDR3 is 17 residues long. Germline CDR1 and CDR2: SGHTA and FQGTGA.

This clone was detected once. The genes are TRBV18 and TRBJ2-5, with 9 bases fitting TRBD1. The CDR3 totals 16 residues. Trimming cost V 0 bases and J 5 bases; bases outside gene matches: 7. Germline V CDR1 and CDR2: KGHSH, LQKENI. CDR3 residues: CASSPPRDRVMETQYF. The CDR3 region has the DNA TGTGCCAGCTCACCACCTAGGGACAGGGTTATGGAGACCCAGTACTTC.

This clone was counted a single time. The genes are TRBV7-9 and TRBJ2-1; 11 positions match TRBD2. Germline CDR1 reads SEHNR; CDR2 reads FQNEAQ (reference sequence). This CDR3 has 14 residues. V trimming: 3 bases; J trimming: 8 bases; junction bases outside the gene matches: 3. The CDR3 loop reads CASSFGTSGDEQFF. CDR3 coding DNA: TGTGCCAGCAGCTTCGGGACTAGCGGCGATGAGCAGTTCTTC.

The V call is TRBV19, the J call TRBJ1-2; 8 bases are shared with TRBD1. From germline, CDR1 is LNHDA and CDR2 SQIVND (reference sequence). The CDR3 is 11 residues long. The V gene end was trimmed by 9 bases and the J gene end by 8 bases; junction bases not matched to a gene: 5. DNA for the CDR3: TGTGCCAGCTGGACAGGGTCCGGCTACACCTTC. It translates to CASWTGSGYTF.

This chain uses TRBV6-6 with TRBJ1-1; no definite D call. CDR3 size: 14 residues. Looked up from germline, CDR1 is MNHNY and CDR2 is SVGAGI (reference sequence). V lost 9 bases to trimming and J lost 3 bases, with 17 bases between them. DNA of the CDR3: TGTGCCAGTCAAACGACGGGTGCGGACACTGAAGCTTTCTTT. Translation gives CASQTTGADTEAFF.

The chain is built from TRBV5-5 and TRBJ2-7; no definite D call. Germline V lookup: CDR1 SGHKS, CDR2 YYEKEE (reference sequence). The CDR3 is 13 residues long. The V gene lost 2 bases and the J gene lost 7 bases, with 13 bases spanning the gap. In nucleotides, the CDR3 is TGTGCCAGCAGCTTCCCTGGCCCCTTGGAGCAGTACTTC. This encodes CASSFPGPLEQYF.

The V and J genes are TRBV7-9 and TRBJ2-7, with 7 bases aligning to TRBD1. V was clipped by 5 bases and J by 9 bases; unmatched bases: 7. Looked up from germline, CDR1 is SEHNR and CDR2 is FQNEAQ (reference sequence). The CDR3 extends over 12 amino acids. The CDR3 bases are TGTGCCAGCAGCGCACGGACAGGCAGGCAGTACTTC. It codes for CASSARTGRQYF.

This clone was detected only once. The chain links TRBV6-5 to TRBJ1-1; a weak D match, TRBD1 (6 bases). V was clipped by 0 bases and J by 5 bases, with 10 bases between them. This CDR3 has 14 residues. From germline, CDR1 is MNHEY and CDR2 SVGAGI. The CDR3 DNA reads TGTGCCAGCAGTTACTCGAGTCAGGGGACTGAAGCTTTCTTT. This translates into CASSYSSQGTEAFF.

This rearrangement joins TRBV4-3 to TRBJ2-3; D gene ambiguous. CDR1 is LGHNA, CDR2 YSLEER, per germline. V dropped 0 bases and J dropped 0 bases, with 7 bases sitting between them. This CDR3 contains 15 residues. The CDR3 DNA reads TGCGCCAGCAGCCAAGAGCCGACTAGCACAGATACGCAGTATTTT. As protein: CASSQEPTSTDTQYF.

This clone was detected once. The genes are TRBV3-1 (or the pseudogene TRBV3-2) and TRBJ2-7; 7 bases match TRBD1. In germline, CDR1 is LGHDT, CDR2 YNNKEL (reference sequence). This CDR3 is built from 19 residues. J was trimmed by 4 bases and V by 1 base; bases with no gene match: 19. DNA for the CDR3: TGTGCCAGCAGCCAAGGGGAAGGGGGCCCCTCCTCACGTTTGTACGAGCAGTACTTC. It is translated as CASSQGEGGPSSRLYEQYF.

The chain combines TRBV9 with TRBJ2-2; 9 bases fit TRBD2. The V gene's germline CDR1 is SGDLS and CDR2 YYNGEE. This CDR3 region has 15 residues. The V gene end was trimmed by 7 bases and the J gene end by 0 bases; junction bases not matched to a gene: 4. The CDR3, as DNA: TGTGCCAGCTCAACTAGCGGGTCGAACACCGGGGAGCTGTTTTTT. Protein sequence: CASSTSGSNTGELFF.

V gene TRBV28 combines with J gene TRBJ1-5; possibly TRBD1 for D (6 bases). CDR3 length: 15 residues. In germline, CDR1 is MDHEN, CDR2 SYDVKM. Trimming took off 2 bases at V and 0 bases at J, with 8 bases between the two ends. CDR3 sequence: CASSLTGYSNQPQHF. In nucleotides, the CDR3 is TGTGCCAGCAGTTTAACAGGGTATAGCAATCAGCCCCAGCATTTT.

J is TRBJ1-1 and V is TRBV29-1; 7 positions match TRBD1. The CDR3 consists of 13 residues. CDR1 is SQVTM, CDR2 ANQGSEA, per germline. J lost 0 bases, V lost 5 bases, and 3 bases had no gene match. The CDR3 sequence: CSVRDRLNTEAFF. The DNA of the CDR3 is TGCAGCGTTCGGGACAGACTGAACACTGAAGCTTTCTTT.